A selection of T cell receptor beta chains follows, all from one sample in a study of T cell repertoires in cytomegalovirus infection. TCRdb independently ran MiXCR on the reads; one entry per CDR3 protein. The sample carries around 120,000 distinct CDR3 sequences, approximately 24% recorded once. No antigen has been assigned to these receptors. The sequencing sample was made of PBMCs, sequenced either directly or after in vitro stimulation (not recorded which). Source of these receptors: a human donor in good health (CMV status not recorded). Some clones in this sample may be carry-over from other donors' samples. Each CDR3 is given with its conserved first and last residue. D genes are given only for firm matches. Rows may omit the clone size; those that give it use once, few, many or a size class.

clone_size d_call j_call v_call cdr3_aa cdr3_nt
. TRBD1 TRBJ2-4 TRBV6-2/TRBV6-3 CASRTDRGLAKNIQYF TGTGCCAGCAGAACCGACAGGGGCTTAGCCAAAAACATTCAGTACTTC
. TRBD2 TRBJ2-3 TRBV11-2 CASSPRLEREPGDTQYF TGTGCCAGCAGCCCAAGGTTGGAGCGGGAACCGGGGGATACGCAGTATTTT
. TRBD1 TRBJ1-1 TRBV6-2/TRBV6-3 CASRKGGADTEAFF TGTGCCAGCAGAAAAGGGGGCGCGGACACTGAAGCTTTCTTT
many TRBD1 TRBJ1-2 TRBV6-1 CASSEPGQGQNYGYTF TGTGCCAGCAGTGAACCCGGACAGGGACAAAACTATGGCTACACCTTC
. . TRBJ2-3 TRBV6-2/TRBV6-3 CARSEGADTQYF TGTGCCAGAAGTGAGGGGGCAGATACGCAGTATTTT
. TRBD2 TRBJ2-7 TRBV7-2 CASSLRRAGSSYEQYF TGTGCCAGCAGCTTACGAAGAGCGGGGAGCTCCTACGAGCAGTACTTC
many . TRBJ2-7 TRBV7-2 CASSPSPGENYEQYF TGTGCCAGCAGCCCGTCCCCAGGGGAAAACTACGAGCAGTACTTC
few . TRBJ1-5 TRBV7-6 CASSLLPGSNQPQHF TGTGCCAGCAGCTTACTCCCAGGGAGCAATCAGCCCCAGCATTTT
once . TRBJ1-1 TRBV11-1 CASSLDRRATEAFF TGTGCCAGCAGCTTAGACCGCAGGGCTACTGAAGCTTTCTTT
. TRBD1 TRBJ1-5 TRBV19 CASSRTGWNQPQHF TGTGCCAGTAGTAGGACAGGGTGGAATCAGCCCCAGCATTTT
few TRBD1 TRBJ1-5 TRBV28 CASSPPRTGSNQPQHF TGTGCCAGCAGTCCCCCCCGGACAGGTAGTAATCAGCCCCAGCATTTT
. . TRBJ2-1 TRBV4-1 CASSQVPADEQFF TGCGCCAGCAGCCAAGTCCCCGCGGATGAGCAGTTCTTC
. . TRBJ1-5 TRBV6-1 CASSDRAVNQPQHF TGTGCCAGCAGTGACCGGGCCGTCAATCAGCCCCAGCATTTT
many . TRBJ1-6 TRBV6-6 CASSYVAGEASPLHF TGTGCCAGCAGTTACGTCGCGGGAGAGGCTTCACCCCTCCACTTT
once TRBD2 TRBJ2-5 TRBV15 CATSRDPPGTTVQETQYF TGTGCCACCAGCAGAGACCCCCCCGGGACTACCGTACAAGAGACCCAGTACTTC
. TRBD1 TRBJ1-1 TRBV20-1 CSARGRQGQRMNTEAFF TGCAGTGCTAGAGGAAGACAGGGGCAAAGAATGAACACTGAAGCTTTCTTT
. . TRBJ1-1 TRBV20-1 CSASPPPAGAEAFF TGCAGTGCTAGTCCCCCTCCTGCGGGGGCCGAAGCTTTCTTT
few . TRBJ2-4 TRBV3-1 CASSQDFALAKNIQYF TGTGCCAGCAGCCAAGATTTCGCGTTAGCCAAAAACATTCAGTACTTC
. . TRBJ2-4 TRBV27 CASSSPLAKNIQYF TGTGCCAGCAGCAGTCCCTTAGCCAAAAACATTCAGTACTTC